The rows below give T cell receptor beta chains drawn from one sample of a study of control samples from healthy donors and cancer patients. Method: immunoSEQ multiplex PCR; TCRdb's copy keeps in-frame clones and lacks some. The sample records about 26,000 clones, around four fifths being singletons. Specimen: PBMCs. All receptors derive from a man between 60 and 75 years old with colorectal cancer. The conserved cysteine and the conserved F or W are not part of the CDR3 here.

cdr3_aa j_call v_call
ASHPLAGYNEQF TRBJ2-1 TRBV10-3
ASSPLDREFYGYT TRBJ1-2 TRBV4-1
ASSFDSERAQY TRBJ2-3 TRBV12-3/TRBV12-4
ASSYWGSSYEQY TRBJ2-7 TRBV6-5
ASSMIGRGNQPQH TRBJ1-5 TRBV19
ASSLGAGFPEAF TRBJ1-1 TRBV7-9
ASSSPAGWGTEAF TRBJ1-1 TRBV7-9
ASSQGTRTNTEAF TRBJ1-1 TRBV4-1
ASSQDPGDAGQETQY TRBJ2-5 TRBV4-3
ASSLPPTAQLGNTIY TRBJ1-3 TRBV7-9
ASSLVPAGLAKNIQY TRBJ2-4 TRBV5-6
ASSPTAGDGYT TRBJ1-2 TRBV19
ASSQSGRGNTEAF TRBJ1-1 TRBV4-2
AWSVRARGNQPQH TRBJ1-5 TRBV30
ASSSDSGYGYT TRBJ1-2 TRBV7-9
ASSLRGGEQF TRBJ2-1 TRBV6-5
ASRSDDYLGYT TRBJ1-2 TRBV19
ASRDGGFGTDTQY TRBJ2-3 TRBV2
ASSEPGREKQPQH TRBJ1-5 TRBV6-1
ASASGGAGNYGYT TRBJ1-2 TRBV6-5
ASSQEPRKGSPLH TRBJ1-6 TRBV4-3
ASSVLDRGVGYT TRBJ1-2 TRBV6-4
ASSPQTGWTETQY TRBJ2-5 TRBV27
ASRMQRSSGNTIY TRBJ1-3 TRBV19
ASSLDGTRRTDTQY TRBJ2-3 TRBV5-1
ASSSRDRGPAGYGYT TRBJ1-2 TRBV7-9
ASSREQGGRQETQY TRBJ2-5 TRBV5-1
ATSDPKQGRDYGYT TRBJ1-2 TRBV24-1
ASSVYPRPEAF TRBJ1-1 TRBV12-3/TRBV12-4
ASSQEVAGEYNEQF TRBJ2-1 TRBV4-3
ASSQFWGRVSGELF TRBJ2-2 TRBV14
ASSPRDMAGDEQY TRBJ2-7 TRBV7-9
ASSLGHRGATDTQY TRBJ2-3 TRBV5-1
ASSQVWRTQETQY TRBJ2-5 TRBV14
ASSQDNRGAYNEQF TRBJ2-1 TRBV4-2
ASRTGMGNQPQH TRBJ1-5 TRBV6-5
ASSPDRVEISEQF TRBJ2-1 TRBV19
ASSYNLIDGAQPQH TRBJ1-5 TRBV6-5
ASSYRDRAYEQY TRBJ2-7 TRBV6-6
ATSREGTGNTEAF TRBJ1-1 TRBV15
ASSRRGQVTEAF TRBJ1-1 TRBV3-1/TRBV3-2
ASSYSPGQGVSEQY TRBJ2-7 TRBV6-6
ASSLDDSGGYT TRBJ1-2 TRBV7-9
ASRGQLYGYT TRBJ1-2 TRBV11-3
ASSWGLDVYGYT TRBJ1-2 TRBV13
ASSSRTGTNEKLF TRBJ1-4 TRBV19
ASSPIPRETQY TRBJ2-5 TRBV5-5
ASSSLGGPLDYGYT TRBJ1-2 TRBV7-8
ASSPRTSGDTGELF TRBJ2-2 TRBV18
ASSYRQGPEAF TRBJ1-1 TRBV5-1
ASSEGVNYGYT TRBJ1-2 TRBV2
ATSGTGYQPQH TRBJ1-5 TRBV27
ASSDNRAPHSSGNTIY TRBJ1-3 TRBV25-1